Listed below are T cell receptor beta chains from one sample, sequenced in a study of T cell changes during pregnancy in multiple sclerosis. Measured with immunoSEQ multiplex PCR; TCRdb has only the in-frame clones, and not every one. The sample lists around 71,000 clones; roughly 92% were seen once. Sequenced here: peripheral blood, sampled in the third trimester of pregnancy. These receptors all stem from a female donor with multiple sclerosis, enrolled in a pregnancy study. CDR3s include the opening cysteine and the closing phenylalanine or tryptophan. The D gene is left open where the match is weak. Rows may omit the clone size; those that give it use once, few, many or a size class.

clone_size j_call d_call v_call cdr3_nt cdr3_aa
once TRBJ2-7 TRBD1 TRBV18 TGTGCCAGCTCACCATTAGGGGGCAGCGACGAGCAGTACTTC CASSPLGGSDEQYF
. TRBJ2-3 . TRBV19 TGTGCCAGTAGTATAGTAGCTAGCGGCACAGATACGCAGTATTTT CASSIVASGTDTQYF
. TRBJ2-1 TRBD2 TRBV7-9 TGTGCCAGCAGCCCCCCCGGCGGGAGCTCCTACAATGAGCAGTTCTTC CASSPPGGSSYNEQFF
. TRBJ2-7 . TRBV27 TGTGCCAGCAGTTACTCCCAGGACAGAGGACTTTTCGAGCAGTACTTC CASSYSQDRGLFEQYF
. TRBJ2-1 TRBD2 TRBV10-3 TGTGCCATCAGTGAGTCGAGATCCGGGACCCAAGCGGGGAATGAGCAGTTCTTC CAISESRSGTQAGNEQFF
. TRBJ1-1 . TRBV21-1 TGTGCCAGCACCGTCCGGGACAGGTTTACCACTGAAGCTTTCTTT CASTVRDRFTTEAFF
. TRBJ1-3 TRBD1 TRBV30 TGTGCCTGGAGTGCTCAGGGGGCGAGTGGAAACACCATATATTTT CAWSAQGASGNTIYF
once TRBJ2-3 TRBD2 TRBV10-2 TGCGCCAGCGGGGCGGGAGGGCAAGATACGCAGTATTTT CASGAGGQDTQYF
. TRBJ1-2 . TRBV6-1 TGTGCCAGCAGTGACGGGGAGGGGGTTAACTATGGCTACACCTTC CASSDGEGVNYGYTF
once TRBJ1-2 . TRBV7-2 TGTGCCAGCAGCCAGCGAACGGGTGGCTACACCTTC CASSQRTGGYTF
. TRBJ1-1 . TRBV27 TGTGCCAGCAGTTTTTTGCAGGGAATTTCGTCCTACACTGAAGCTTTCTTT CASSFLQGISSYTEAFF
. TRBJ1-2 . TRBV10-3 TGTGCCATCAGTGAGTCGTTACAGCACAATGGTGGCTACACCTTC CAISESLQHNGGYTF
. TRBJ1-4 TRBD1 TRBV10-3 TGTGCCATCAGTGAGTCGAACAGGGGTTCAACTAATGAAAAACTGTTTTTT CAISESNRGSTNEKLFF
. TRBJ1-2 TRBD1 TRBV11-2 TGTGCCAGCAGCTTAGATAGGGCGACAGGGGGTCCTAACTATGGCTACACCTTC CASSLDRATGGPNYGYTF
. TRBJ2-1 TRBD2 TRBV4-1 TGCGCCAGCAGCCAAGATAGGTCCCAAAAACTAGCGGGATGGGACAATGAGCAGTTCTTC CASSQDRSQKLAGWDNEQFF
. TRBJ2-1 TRBD1 TRBV5-1 TGCGCCAGCAGCTGGGGACCGGGACAGGGTTTTAATGAGCAGTTCTTC CASSWGPGQGFNEQFF
. TRBJ2-3 . TRBV5-1 TGCGCCAGCAGCTTGGAAGGGGGTGCCCGCACAGATACGCAGTATTTT CASSLEGGARTDTQYF
. TRBJ1-5 . TRBV27 TGTGCCAGCAGTTTCGTTGCAGGGTCCAGCAATCAGCCCCAGCATTTT CASSFVAGSSNQPQHF
. TRBJ1-6 TRBD1 TRBV7-2 TGTGCCAGCAGCTTCCATGAACAGGGGTCACCCCTCCACTTT CASSFHEQGSPLHF
. TRBJ2-1 TRBD1 TRBV9 TGTGCCAGCAGCGTAGGACAGGGGGTCAACAATGAGCAGTTCTTC CASSVGQGVNNEQFF
. TRBJ2-7 . TRBV29-1 TGCAGCGTTGGTTTAGCGGCAGGGGGCTACGAGCAGTACTTC CSVGLAAGGYEQYF
. TRBJ2-5 . TRBV2 TGTGCCAGCAGTTTAGTCCCGCGGGAGACCCAGTACTTC CASSLVPRETQYF
once TRBJ1-2 . TRBV6-5 TGTGCCAGCAGTTACTCGTCCGGCGGAGCCTATGGCTACACCTTC CASSYSSGGAYGYTF
. TRBJ1-3 TRBD1 TRBV19 TGTGCCAGTAGTAAGGGACAGGGAGTCTCTGGAAACACCATATATTTT CASSKGQGVSGNTIYF
. TRBJ1-1 . TRBV2 TGTGCCAGCCGGGAGGGAAACACTGAAGCTTTCTTT CASREGNTEAFF
. TRBJ2-1 . TRBV23-1 TGCGCCAGCAGTCCAACTAGAAACAATGAGCAGTTCTTC CASSPTRNNEQFF
. TRBJ2-2 TRBD1 TRBV10-3 TGTGCCATCAGTCTAGACAGGGGATTCGTCGGGGAGCTGTTTTTT CAISLDRGFVGELFF
. TRBJ2-5 TRBD2 TRBV7-2 TGTGCCAGCAGCTTCGCGGGGGGGAGAGAGACCCAGTACTTC CASSFAGGRETQYF
. TRBJ2-5 . TRBV11-2 TGTGCCAGCAGCCGGGAGTTTTGGGCGAGGGAGGCGACCCAGTACTTC CASSREFWAREATQYF
. TRBJ1-1 . TRBV27 TGTGCCAGCAGACCAGGGCGTACCACTGAAGCTTTCTTT CASRPGRTTEAFF
. TRBJ2-7 . TRBV6-5 TGTGCCAGCACCCTCTCCTACGAGCAGTACTTC CASTLSYEQYF
. TRBJ2-7 TRBD1 TRBV5-1 TGCGCCAGCAGCTTCAGGACAGGGGCCTACGAGCAGTACTTC CASSFRTGAYEQYF
. TRBJ1-2 . TRBV6-6 TGTGCCAGCATCCTATCCGGGGACTATGGCTACACCTTC CASILSGDYGYTF
. TRBJ1-4 . TRBV28 TGTGCCAGCAGTTTATCAGGAAGGGGAACTAATGAAAAACTGTTTTTT CASSLSGRGTNEKLFF
. TRBJ2-5 . TRBV9 TGTGCCAGCAGCTCCCAATTAGAACAGGGAAGAGAGACCCAGTACTTC CASSSQLEQGRETQYF
. TRBJ2-1 . TRBV11-2 TGTGCCAGCAGTGTACGTGAGATCTCCTACAATGAGCAGTTCTTC CASSVREISYNEQFF
. TRBJ2-6 . TRBV28 TGTGCCAGCCGCGGGGCAGGCTCCTCTGGGGCCAACGTCCTGACTTTC CASRGAGSSGANVLTF
. TRBJ1-1 TRBD1 TRBV19 TGTGCCAGTAGTATCCAGGGGGCAGACACTGAAGCTTTCTTT CASSIQGADTEAFF
. TRBJ1-1 . TRBV7-9 TGTGCCAGCAGCTTAGAGTTGGCCTCAGGGCGAGCTTTCTTT CASSLELASGRAFF
. TRBJ1-2 TRBD1 TRBV4-2 TGTGCCAGCAGCCAAGAGGGGTGGACAGGGGGTGAAGGCTACACCTTC CASSQEGWTGGEGYTF
. TRBJ1-3 . TRBV7-9 TGTGCCAGCCGGGGGATCACTGGAAACACCATATATTTT CASRGITGNTIYF
. TRBJ1-2 . TRBV7-2 TGTGCCAGCAGCTTAGATTGGGGCAGGGGAAGAGACTATGGCTACACCTTC CASSLDWGRGRDYGYTF
. TRBJ2-7 TRBD2 TRBV5-1 TGCGCCAGCAGCTTGGCGGGACTAGCGAACGAGCAGTACTTC CASSLAGLANEQYF
. TRBJ1-2 TRBD1 TRBV30 TGTGCCTGGACCTGGACAGGGAACGGCTACACCTTC CAWTWTGNGYTF
. TRBJ2-7 . TRBV7-9 TGTGCCAGCAGCTTAGCGGCGGAGCTCCACGAGCAGTACTTC CASSLAAELHEQYF
. TRBJ1-1 . TRBV6-5 TGTGCCAGCAGCGCCGTTGGATCCCGGGGTACTGAAGCTTTCTTT CASSAVGSRGTEAFF
. TRBJ1-4 TRBD1 TRBV5-1 TGCGCCAGCAGCGCGATGACAGGGCCCTTTCCCGCTTCGGGAAAACTGTTTTTT CASSAMTGPFPASGKLFF
. TRBJ1-2 . TRBV6-1 TGTGCCAGCAGTGATGGCAGGGATTCGGCCTACACCTTC CASSDGRDSAYTF
. TRBJ2-1 . TRBV30 TGTGCCTGGAGTGTTAGGGCGGGGGCCTCCTACAATGAGCAGTTCTTC CAWSVRAGASYNEQFF
few TRBJ2-3 TRBD1 TRBV5-8 TGTGCCAGCACCCACGGACAGGGGGCGGGGGATACGCAGTATTTT CASTHGQGAGDTQYF
. TRBJ1-6 TRBD1 TRBV4-3 TGCGCCAGCAGCCAAGAGGCCCCCTCGACAGGGCTGAATTCACCCCTCCACTTT CASSQEAPSTGLNSPLHF
. TRBJ1-2 TRBD1 TRBV19 TGTGCCAGTGGGACAGGTCGGGGCTACACCTTC CASGTGRGYTF
. TRBJ1-4 . TRBV10-3 TGTGCCATCAGTGATTCTACAGGGTCCAATGAAAAACTGTTTTTT CAISDSTGSNEKLFF
. TRBJ2-7 . TRBV18 TGTGCCAGCTCACCCGAATCTGGACAATTCGACGAGCAGTACTTC CASSPESGQFDEQYF
. TRBJ2-1 . TRBV30 TGTGCCTGGAGTTCAGGGACTTCTCCCTACAATGAGCAGTTCTTC CAWSSGTSPYNEQFF
. TRBJ1-2 . TRBV18 TGTGCCAGCTCACCACCCCTCTCTGTGTATGGCTACACCTTC CASSPPLSVYGYTF
. TRBJ2-7 TRBD1 TRBV11-2 TGTGCCAGCAGCTTCTCAACCGGACAGGGCCGTACCTACGAGCAGTACTTC CASSFSTGQGRTYEQYF
. TRBJ2-3 TRBD2 TRBV5-4 TGTGCCAGCAGCTTCCCCGGACTAGCGGAGACAGATACGCAGTATTTT CASSFPGLAETDTQYF
. TRBJ2-1 . TRBV7-9 TGTGCCAGCAGCTTAGCCAAAGGGGCTTACAATGAGCAGTTCTTC CASSLAKGAYNEQFF
. TRBJ2-1 . TRBV29-1 TGCAGCGTTGGCCCCGGGAATGAGCAGTTCTTC CSVGPGNEQFF